The source of this T cell receptor beta chain is a study of T cell responses to AZD1222 COVID-19 vaccine. Broader study findings: Compared with day 0, the breadth and depth of the Spike-specific TCR repertoire rose significantly after two doses of AZD1222. Nearly half of spike-specific TCRs reportedly target variant regions that are unmutated in the B.1.351 and B.1.1.7 variants. Donors were chiefly white British, with a greater number of females, and clonal diversity was perhaps underestimated.

This CDR3 spans 13 amino acids. The germline CDR1 and CDR2 sequences are SGHKS and YYEKEE (reference sequence). V lost 0 bases and J lost 1, with 4 bases in between. On this clone: As yet, its antigen is unknown.

Pooled together were second doses at about 4 or about 12 weeks. Clones were sequenced by immunoSEQ multiplex PCR, and TCRdb holds only the in-frame ones, with some missing. This repertoire shows around 140,000 clones, approximately 91% found once; its top ten account for around 0.98%. This clonotype was sampled from an adult who received the AZD1222 COVID-19 vaccine. The sample was peripheral blood, taken 28 days after the second AZD1222 dose. V is TRBV5-5 and J is TRBJ1-1; D gene unclear. DNA for the CDR3: TGTGCCAGCAGCTTGGCGCCGAACACTGAAGCTTTCTTT. This codes for CASSLAPNTEAFF.